A selection of T cell receptor beta chains follows, all from one sample in a study of blood T cell repertoires in COVID-19. Method: immunoSEQ multiplex PCR; TCRdb's copy keeps in-frame clones and lacks some. The repertoire has 200,000 or so clones, about 88% of them found once; the top ten carry roughly 2%. Sequenced: peripheral blood. The receptors come from a man between 65 and 85 years old with active or convalescent COVID-19. Both conserved end residues are part of each CDR3. A D gene is named only where the DNA matches it firmly. A clone size is listed for some rows: how often the clone was seen (once, few, many), or a class if it is expanded.

>.|TRBV30|TRBD1|TRBJ1-5
TGTGCCTGGAGTGCCTTTCGAGGACAGGGTAGCAATCAGCCCCAGCATTTT
CAWSAFRGQGSNQPQHF
>.|TRBV6-5|TRBD2|TRBJ2-1
TGTGCCAGCAGTTACAATGGACTAGCACGGAACAATGAGCAGTTCTTC
CASSYNGLARNNEQFF
>.|TRBV20-1|.|TRBJ2-4
TGCAGTGCTAGTGTTTCCTCTACTAACATTCAGTACTTC
CSASVSSTNIQYF
>.|TRBV5-6|TRBD1|TRBJ2-6
TGTGCCAGCGGCCGGGACAGGTTGTTCTCTGGGGCCAACGTCCTGACTTTC
CASGRDRLFSGANVLTF
>.|TRBV10-3|.|TRBJ2-6
TGTGCCATCAGTGAGTGGAGGGGAGGTGGGGCCAACGTCCTGACTTTC
CAISEWRGGGANVLTF
>.|TRBV6-1|TRBD2|TRBJ2-7
TGTGCCAGCAGTGAAACTAGCGGGAGGGCCGACGAGCAGTACTTC
CASSETSGRADEQYF
>.|TRBV6-5|TRBD1|TRBJ2-5
TGTGCCAGCAGGACAGGGGGCAGGGAGACCCAGTACTTC
CASRTGGRETQYF
>.|TRBV3-1/TRBV3-2|TRBD2|TRBJ2-3
TGTGCCAGCAGCCAAGATTTGGGTCTAGCGGGGTACACAGATACGCAGTATTTT
CASSQDLGLAGYTDTQYF
>.|TRBV18|.|TRBJ2-7
TGTGCCAGCTCACCAGGCAGGGAGGTCTACGAGCAGTACTTC
CASSPGREVYEQYF
>.|TRBV12-3/TRBV12-4|.|TRBJ1-1
TGTGCCAGCAGTTTTCAGGCAGGGATTGAAGCTTTCTTT
CASSFQAGIEAFF
>.|TRBV28|.|TRBJ2-7
TGTGCCAGCAGTTTGTACCTCTCAGACGAGCAGTACTTC
CASSLYLSDEQYF
>once|TRBV7-2|TRBD1|TRBJ2-5
TGTGCCAGCAGCTTAGTCGGCATCCGGGACAGGGGTGTTGAGACCCAGTACTTC
CASSLVGIRDRGVETQYF
>.|TRBV2|.|TRBJ2-7
TGTGCCAGCAGTGAACAACCAGGGATCCCTAGGGAGCAGTACTTC
CASSEQPGIPREQYF
>.|TRBV29-1|.|TRBJ1-5
TGCAGCGTTGGGCAGGAAAATCAGCCCCAGCATTTT
CSVGQENQPQHF
>.|TRBV10-3|.|TRBJ2-5
TGTGCCATCAGCAGGTCAGGGGTTGGGGAGACCCAGTACTTC
CAISRSGVGETQYF
>few|TRBV2|TRBD1|TRBJ2-2
TGTGCCACCATCACAGGGGGCACCGGGGAGCTGTTTTTT
CATITGGTGELFF